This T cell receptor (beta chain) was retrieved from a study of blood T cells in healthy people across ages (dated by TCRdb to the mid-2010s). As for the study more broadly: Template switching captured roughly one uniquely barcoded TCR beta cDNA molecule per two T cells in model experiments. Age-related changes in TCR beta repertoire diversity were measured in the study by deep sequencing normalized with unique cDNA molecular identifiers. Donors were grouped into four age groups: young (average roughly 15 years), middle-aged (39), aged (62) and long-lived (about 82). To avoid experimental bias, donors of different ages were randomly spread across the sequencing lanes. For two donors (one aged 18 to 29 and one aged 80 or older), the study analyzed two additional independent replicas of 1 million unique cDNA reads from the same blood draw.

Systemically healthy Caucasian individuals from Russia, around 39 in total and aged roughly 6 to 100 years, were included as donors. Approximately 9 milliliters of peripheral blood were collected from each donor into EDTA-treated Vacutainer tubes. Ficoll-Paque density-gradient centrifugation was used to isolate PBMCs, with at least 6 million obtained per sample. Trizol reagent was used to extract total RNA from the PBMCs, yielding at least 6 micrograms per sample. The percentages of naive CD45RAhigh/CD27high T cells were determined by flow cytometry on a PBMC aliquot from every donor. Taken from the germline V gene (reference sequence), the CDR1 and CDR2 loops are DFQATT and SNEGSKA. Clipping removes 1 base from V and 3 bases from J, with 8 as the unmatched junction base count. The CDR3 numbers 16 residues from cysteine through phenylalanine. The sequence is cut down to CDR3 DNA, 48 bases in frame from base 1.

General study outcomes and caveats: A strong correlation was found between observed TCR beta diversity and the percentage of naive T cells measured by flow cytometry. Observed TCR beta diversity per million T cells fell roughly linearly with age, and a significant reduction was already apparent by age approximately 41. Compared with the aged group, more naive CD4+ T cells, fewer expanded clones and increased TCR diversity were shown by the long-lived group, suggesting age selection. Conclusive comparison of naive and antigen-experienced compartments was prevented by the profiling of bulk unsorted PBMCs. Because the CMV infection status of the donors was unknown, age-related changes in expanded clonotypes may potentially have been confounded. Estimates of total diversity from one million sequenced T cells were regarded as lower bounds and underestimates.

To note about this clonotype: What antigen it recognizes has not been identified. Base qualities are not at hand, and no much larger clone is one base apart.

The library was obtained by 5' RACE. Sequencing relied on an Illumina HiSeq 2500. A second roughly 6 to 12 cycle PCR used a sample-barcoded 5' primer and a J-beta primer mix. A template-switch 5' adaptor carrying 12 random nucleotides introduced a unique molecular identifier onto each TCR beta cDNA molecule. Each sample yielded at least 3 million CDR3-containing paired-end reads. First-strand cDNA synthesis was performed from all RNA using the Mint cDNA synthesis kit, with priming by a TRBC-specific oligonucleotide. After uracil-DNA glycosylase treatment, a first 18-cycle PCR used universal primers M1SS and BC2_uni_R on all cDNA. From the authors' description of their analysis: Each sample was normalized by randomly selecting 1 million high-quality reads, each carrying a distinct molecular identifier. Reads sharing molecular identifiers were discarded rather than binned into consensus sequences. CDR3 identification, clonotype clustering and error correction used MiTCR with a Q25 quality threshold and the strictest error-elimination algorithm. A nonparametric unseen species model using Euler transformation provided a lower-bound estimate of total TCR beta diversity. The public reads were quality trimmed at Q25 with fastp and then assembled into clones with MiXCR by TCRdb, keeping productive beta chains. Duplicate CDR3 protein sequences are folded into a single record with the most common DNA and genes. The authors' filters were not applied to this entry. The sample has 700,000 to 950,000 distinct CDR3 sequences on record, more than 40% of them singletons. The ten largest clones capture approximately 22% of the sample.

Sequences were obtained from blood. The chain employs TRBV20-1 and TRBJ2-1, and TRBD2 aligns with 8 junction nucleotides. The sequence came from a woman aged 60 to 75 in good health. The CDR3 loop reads CSARALAGLIYNEQFF. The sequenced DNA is TGCAGTGCTAGAGCTCTAGCGGGCCTGATCTACAATGAGCAGTTCTTC.